This is a list of T cell receptor beta chains from one sample in a study of cytomegalovirus exposure and HLA in healthy donors. Clones were sequenced by immunoSEQ multiplex PCR, and TCRdb holds only the in-frame ones, with some missing. Of some 150,000 clones in the sample, roughly four fifths were seen once. The specimen sequenced was PBMCs. The receptors originated from a man aged 50-59 years in good health and CMV-seropositive. The CDR3 runs from the conserved cysteine through the conserved F or W. The D gene is left open where the match is weak. Clone size, where shown, is once, few, many, or a class for clones that have expanded.

CDR3 protein: CASSLHGTVTNYGYTF
CDR3 DNA: TGTGCCAGCAGCTTACATGGGACTGTTACTAACTATGGCTACACCTTC
clone size: .
V gene: TRBV7-2
D gene: .
J gene: TRBJ1-2
CDR3 length: 16

CDR3 protein: CASSPEINQPQHF
CDR3 DNA: TGTGCCAGCAGCCCAGAAATAAATCAGCCCCAGCATTTT
clone size: .
V gene: TRBV4-2
D gene: .
J gene: TRBJ1-5
CDR3 length: 13

CDR3 protein: CASSPRTQGSSYNEQFF
CDR3 DNA: TGTGCCAGCTCACCGCGAACACAGGGGAGCTCCTACAATGAGCAGTTCTTC
clone size: .
V gene: TRBV18
D gene: TRBD1
J gene: TRBJ2-1
CDR3 length: 17

CDR3 protein: CASTSLRGTSGERELFF
CDR3 DNA: TGTGCCAGTACTTCCCTCCGCGGGACTAGCGGCGAACGGGAGCTGTTTTTT
clone size: .
V gene: TRBV19
D gene: TRBD2
J gene: TRBJ2-2
CDR3 length: 17

CDR3 protein: CASSLGLFTDTQYF
CDR3 DNA: TGTGCCAGCAGCCTGGGACTGTTCACAGATACGCAGTATTTT
clone size: .
V gene: TRBV5-8
D gene: .
J gene: TRBJ2-3
CDR3 length: 14

CDR3 protein: CASSESTAYQETQYF
CDR3 DNA: TGTGCCAGCAGTGAATCCACAGCCTACCAAGAGACCCAGTACTTC
clone size: .
V gene: TRBV25-1
D gene: .
J gene: TRBJ2-5
CDR3 length: 15

CDR3 protein: CASSLAGGLNEQFF
CDR3 DNA: TGTGCCAGTAGCCTAGCGGGAGGGTTGAATGAGCAGTTCTTC
clone size: .
V gene: TRBV19
D gene: TRBD2
J gene: TRBJ2-1
CDR3 length: 14

CDR3 protein: CASNFEVPGQGILYEQYF
CDR3 DNA: TGTGCCAGCAACTTCGAAGTGCCGGGACAGGGGATATTGTACGAGCAGTACTTC
clone size: .
V gene: TRBV27
D gene: TRBD1
J gene: TRBJ2-7
CDR3 length: 18

CDR3 protein: CASSLSGDRVSGNTIYF
CDR3 DNA: TGTGCCAGCAGCTTAAGTGGCGACAGGGTCTCTGGAAACACCATATATTTT
clone size: once
V gene: TRBV7-6
D gene: TRBD1
J gene: TRBJ1-3
CDR3 length: 17

CDR3 protein: CASSQDTNTEAFF
CDR3 DNA: TGTGCCAGCAGCCAAGATACTAACACTGAAGCTTTCTTT
clone size: .
V gene: TRBV4-2
D gene: .
J gene: TRBJ1-1
CDR3 length: 13

CDR3 protein: CASSLLAYSYEQYF
CDR3 DNA: TGTGCCAGCAGCTTACTAGCGTACTCCTACGAGCAGTACTTC
clone size: once
V gene: TRBV7-2
D gene: .
J gene: TRBJ2-7
CDR3 length: 14

CDR3 protein: CASRDLGGGLDYVYTF
CDR3 DNA: TGTGCCAGCAGGGATCTGGGCGGGGGGCTTGACTATGTCTACACCTTC
clone size: .
V gene: TRBV21-1
D gene: .
J gene: TRBJ1-2
CDR3 length: 16

CDR3 protein: CASSLVLGQGAYEQYF
CDR3 DNA: TGTGCCAGCAGCTTAGTATTGGGGCAGGGGGCCTACGAGCAGTACTTC
clone size: .
V gene: TRBV7-2
D gene: TRBD1
J gene: TRBJ2-7
CDR3 length: 16

CDR3 protein: CATGKRGQETQYF
CDR3 DNA: TGTGCCACCGGCAAAAGGGGCCAAGAGACCCAGTACTTC
clone size: .
V gene: TRBV15
D gene: .
J gene: TRBJ2-5
CDR3 length: 13

CDR3 protein: CASRAAKTGSPLHF
CDR3 DNA: TGTGCCAGCAGGGCGGCCAAGACAGGATCACCCCTCCACTTT
clone size: once
V gene: TRBV28
D gene: .
J gene: TRBJ1-6
CDR3 length: 14

CDR3 protein: CAGLRDFDSYNEQFF
CDR3 DNA: TGTGCCGGACTCCGGGACTTTGACTCCTACAATGAGCAGTTCTTC
clone size: .
V gene: TRBV2
D gene: .
J gene: TRBJ2-1
CDR3 length: 15

CDR3 protein: CASSFRGGTEAFF
CDR3 DNA: TGTGCCAGCAGTTTCAGAGGGGGCACTGAAGCTTTCTTT
clone size: .
V gene: TRBV28
D gene: .
J gene: TRBJ1-1
CDR3 length: 13

CDR3 protein: CASRSHGAYEQYF
CDR3 DNA: TGTGCCAGCAGAAGTCACGGAGCCTACGAGCAGTACTTC
clone size: .
V gene: TRBV28
D gene: .
J gene: TRBJ2-7
CDR3 length: 13

CDR3 protein: CSVVGGGQETQYF
CDR3 DNA: TGCAGCGTTGTAGGGGGGGGGCAAGAGACCCAGTACTTC
clone size: .
V gene: TRBV29-1
D gene: .
J gene: TRBJ2-5
CDR3 length: 13

CDR3 protein: CASSQGPTEAFF
CDR3 DNA: TGTGCCAGCAGCCAGGGCCCCACTGAAGCTTTCTTT
clone size: few
V gene: TRBV4-2
D gene: .
J gene: TRBJ1-1
CDR3 length: 12

CDR3 protein: CAWRWQGLYEQYF
CDR3 DNA: TGTGCCTGGAGATGGCAGGGGCTCTACGAGCAGTACTTC
clone size: few
V gene: TRBV30
D gene: .
J gene: TRBJ2-7
CDR3 length: 13

CDR3 protein: CASSLTGGVSGNTIYF
CDR3 DNA: TGCGCCAGCAGCTTGACAGGGGGGGTCTCTGGAAACACCATATATTTT
clone size: .
V gene: TRBV5-1
D gene: TRBD1
J gene: TRBJ1-3
CDR3 length: 16

CDR3 protein: CASSLERGSKPQHF
CDR3 DNA: TGTGCCAGCAGCTTAGAGAGGGGGAGTAAGCCCCAGCATTTT
clone size: few
V gene: TRBV7-2
D gene: .
J gene: TRBJ1-5
CDR3 length: 14

CDR3 protein: CASSSGTVPRADTQYF
CDR3 DNA: TGTGCCAGCAGCTCCGGGACAGTCCCCCGGGCCGATACGCAGTATTTT
clone size: .
V gene: TRBV7-6
D gene: TRBD1
J gene: TRBJ2-3
CDR3 length: 16

CDR3 protein: CASSLPPGQGASGANVLTF
CDR3 DNA: TGTGCCAGCAGCCTCCCTCCGGGACAGGGGGCCTCTGGGGCCAACGTCCTGACTTTC
clone size: .
V gene: TRBV7-9
D gene: TRBD1
J gene: TRBJ2-6
CDR3 length: 19

CDR3 protein: CSVMAGDTEAFF
CDR3 DNA: TGCAGCGTTATGGCAGGGGACACTGAAGCTTTCTTT
clone size: .
V gene: TRBV29-1
D gene: .
J gene: TRBJ1-1
CDR3 length: 12

CDR3 protein: CASSPLADSYNEQFF
CDR3 DNA: TGTGCCAGCAGCCCTCTAGCTGACTCCTACAATGAGCAGTTCTTC
clone size: .
V gene: TRBV7-3
D gene: .
J gene: TRBJ2-1
CDR3 length: 15

CDR3 protein: CASTTGQWGGYTF
CDR3 DNA: TGTGCCAGCACCACCGGACAGTGGGGTGGCTACACCTTC
clone size: .
V gene: TRBV2
D gene: .
J gene: TRBJ1-2
CDR3 length: 13

CDR3 protein: CASSFASGSEFF
CDR3 DNA: .
clone size: .
V gene: TRBV27
D gene: .
J gene: TRBJ2-1
CDR3 length: 12

CDR3 protein: CASRCGNAGESRDTQYF
CDR3 DNA: TGTGCAAGTCGCTGCGGGAACGCGGGAGAGTCAAGGGATACGCAGTATTTT
clone size: .
V gene: TRBV12-2
D gene: .
J gene: TRBJ2-3
CDR3 length: 17

CDR3 protein: CASSLQTGGRAKNIQYF
CDR3 DNA: TGCGCCAGCAGCCTTCAAACAGGGGGCAGGGCCAAAAACATTCAGTACTTC
clone size: .
V gene: TRBV4-1
D gene: TRBD1
J gene: TRBJ2-4
CDR3 length: 17

CDR3 protein: CASSLAAGWYGYTF
CDR3 DNA: TGTGCCAGCAGCTTAGCTGCAGGGTGGTATGGCTACACCTTC
clone size: .
V gene: TRBV7-9
D gene: .
J gene: TRBJ1-2
CDR3 length: 14

CDR3 protein: CASSPTTGGGTGELFF
CDR3 DNA: TGTGCCAGCAGCCCAACCACAGGGGGCGGCACCGGGGAGCTGTTTTTT
clone size: .
V gene: TRBV4-2
D gene: TRBD1
J gene: TRBJ2-2
CDR3 length: 16

CDR3 protein: CASSQGQGAGYNEQFF
CDR3 DNA: TGCGCCAGCAGCCAGGGACAGGGGGCAGGGTACAATGAGCAGTTCTTC
clone size: .
V gene: TRBV4-1
D gene: TRBD1
J gene: TRBJ2-1
CDR3 length: 16

CDR3 protein: CASSVVDSGGETQYF
CDR3 DNA: TGTGCCAGCAGCGTAGTCGATAGCGGGGGGGAGACCCAGTACTTC
clone size: few
V gene: TRBV9
D gene: TRBD2
J gene: TRBJ2-5
CDR3 length: 15

CDR3 protein: CASSGGHPGNTEAFF
CDR3 DNA: TGTGCCAGTAGTGGGGGACACCCCGGAAACACTGAAGCTTTCTTT
clone size: .
V gene: TRBV19
D gene: .
J gene: TRBJ1-1
CDR3 length: 15

CDR3 protein: CASSQGLAGGGNTQYF
CDR3 DNA: TGTGCCAGCAGCCAAGGACTAGCGGGAGGGGGGAATACGCAGTATTTT
clone size: .
V gene: TRBV4-2
D gene: TRBD2
J gene: TRBJ2-3
CDR3 length: 16

CDR3 protein: CASSSGQTNTGELFF
CDR3 DNA: TGCGCCAGCAGCTCGGGACAGACGAACACCGGGGAGCTGTTTTTT
clone size: .
V gene: TRBV5-1
D gene: TRBD1
J gene: TRBJ2-2
CDR3 length: 15

CDR3 protein: CASSPSIQGAYGYTF
CDR3 DNA: TGCGCCAGCAGCCCATCGATACAGGGAGCGTATGGCTACACCTTC
clone size: .
V gene: TRBV5-1
D gene: .
J gene: TRBJ1-2
CDR3 length: 15

CDR3 protein: CASSRHRERPQHF
CDR3 DNA: TGTGCCAGCAGTCGGCACAGGGAGCGGCCCCAGCATTTT
clone size: .
V gene: TRBV27
D gene: .
J gene: TRBJ1-5
CDR3 length: 13

CDR3 protein: CASTTAGTGNEKLFF
CDR3 DNA: TGCGCCAGCACCACGGCCGGGACAGGGAATGAAAAACTGTTTTTT
clone size: .
V gene: TRBV5-1
D gene: TRBD1
J gene: TRBJ1-4
CDR3 length: 15